These T cell receptor beta chains were read from a single sample in a study of graft-versus-host responses after intestinal transplantation. Repertoires were generated with immunoSEQ multiplex PCR, while TCRdb's copy carries only in-frame clones and drops some. There are just under 55,000 clones in the sample; roughly nine tenths occur only once, and about 6% lies in the top ten. The sample was PBMCs, taken around 95 weeks after intestinal transplant. The receptors were sampled from a human patient who received an intestinal transplant, so some T cells may come from the graft donor. Each CDR3 is given with its conserved first and last residue. The D gene is left open where the match is weak. Where a row states a size, it is once, few, many or the class of an expanded clone; other rows omit it.

>TRBJ1-2|.|TRBV11-2|.
CASSPEGVGGYTF
TGTGCCAGCAGCCCTGAGGGGGTGGGAGGCTACACCTTC
>TRBJ2-5|.|TRBV5-1|once
CASSSPSLQETQYF
TGCGCCAGCAGCTCACCTAGCTTACAAGAGACCCAGTACTTC
>TRBJ1-1|.|TRBV7-2|.
CASSSPGWLNTEAFF
TGTGCCAGCAGCTCCCCGGGGTGGCTGAACACTGAAGCTTTCTTT
>TRBJ1-4|TRBD1|TRBV5-1|.
CASSFGTGANEKLFF
TGCGCCAGCAGCTTCGGGACAGGTGCTAATGAAAAACTGTTTTTT
>TRBJ2-7|.|TRBV20-1|.
CSARGGYEQYF
TGCAGTGCTAGAGGGGGCTACGAGCAGTACTTC
>TRBJ2-6|.|TRBV6-1|.
CASSDWGECKSRANVLTF
TGTGCCAGCAGTGATTGGGGGGAATGTAAAAGTCGGGCCAACGTCCTGACTTTC
>TRBJ2-4|TRBD1|TRBV27|.
CASSLNRGQNIQYF
TGTGCCAGCAGTTTGAACAGGGGACAAAACATTCAGTACTTC
>TRBJ2-7|.|TRBV19|.
CASRDLRSSDEQYF
TGTGCCAGTAGAGATTTGAGATCATCAGACGAGCAGTACTTC
>TRBJ1-1|TRBD1|TRBV6-4|few
CASSEFSGGTEAFF
TGTGCCAGCAGTGAGTTCTCAGGGGGGACTGAAGCTTTCTTT
>TRBJ2-1|.|TRBV5-6|.
CASSFSLWEGADEQFF
TGTGCCAGCAGCTTTTCCCTCTGGGAGGGGGCTGATGAGCAGTTCTTC
>TRBJ2-7|.|TRBV10-3|.
CAISGVMGYEQYF
TGTGCCATCAGTGGGGTAATGGGCTACGAGCAGTACTTC
>TRBJ1-5|.|TRBV2|.
CASSEFEGQPQHF
TGTGCCAGCTCAGAATTTGAGGGCCAGCCCCAGCATTTT
>TRBJ2-5|.|TRBV11-2|.
CASSLDHWGQETQYF
TGTGCCAGCAGCTTAGATCACTGGGGCCAAGAGACCCAGTACTTC
>TRBJ1-4|.|TRBV7-9|.
CASSPHASGRNEKLFF
TGTGCCAGCAGCCCTCATGCGTCGGGACGCAATGAAAAACTGTTTTTT
>TRBJ1-1|.|TRBV29-1|.
CSVGGRARVLGTEAFF
TGCAGCGTTGGTGGCAGGGCGAGGGTTTTGGGCACTGAAGCTTTCTTT
>TRBJ2-2|.|TRBV9|.
CASSVARSSQDVNTGELFF
TGTGCCAGCAGCGTAGCTCGTAGCTCCCAAGACGTAAACACCGGGGAGCTGTTTTTT
>TRBJ2-7|.|TRBV6-4|.
CASMAGGGDEQYF
TGTGCCAGCATGGCCGGGGGCGGCGACGAGCAGTACTTC
>TRBJ1-3|.|TRBV27|.
CASSLRGVGNTIYF
TGTGCCAGCAGTTTAAGAGGCGTGGGAAACACCATATATTTT
>TRBJ1-3|.|TRBV19|.
CASSVPIAGNTIYF
TGTGCCAGTAGTGTCCCCATTGCTGGAAACACCATATATTTT
>TRBJ2-3|.|TRBV2|.
CASSGIEGPTQYF
TGTGCCAGCAGTGGTATAGAGGGGCCCACGCAGTATTTT
>TRBJ2-1|TRBD2|TRBV7-7|.
CASSLGLGRGDEQFF
TGTGCCAGCAGCTTGGGCCTCGGGAGGGGGGATGAGCAGTTCTTC
>TRBJ1-5|.|TRBV11-2|.
CASSEEGAGNQPQHF
TGTGCCAGCAGCGAAGAAGGGGCTGGCAATCAGCCCCAGCATTTT
>TRBJ2-5|.|TRBV5-1|.
CASSLEQETQYF
TGCGCCAGCAGCTTGGAACAAGAGACCCAGTACTTC
>TRBJ2-1|.|TRBV5-5|.
CASSLPLNEQFF
TGTGCCAGCAGCTTGCCATTAAATGAGCAGTTCTTC
>TRBJ2-1|.|TRBV2|.
CASSTWGDEQFF
TGTGCCAGCAGTACTTGGGGAGATGAGCAGTTCTTC
>TRBJ2-7|TRBD2|TRBV2|.
CASSIGLAYEQYF
TGTGCCAGCAGTATCGGACTAGCCTACGAGCAGTACTTC